The next 30 T cell receptor beta chains were all read from a single sample in a study of response to subunit inactivated influenza vaccine. MiXCR was run by TCRdb on the RT-PCR reads, yielding one entry per CDR3 protein. This table has about 580,000 distinct CDR3 sequences, roughly 15% appearing once. The input for sequencing was PBMCs from blood, taken 11 to 12 days after vaccination. These receptors were taken from a man aged 45-60 years who received an inactivated influenza vaccine.

The chain joins TRBV10-3 to TRBJ2-7; either TRBD1 or TRBD2 may supply D (5 bases each). CDR1 and CDR2 (germline): ENHRY, SYGVKD. Trimming removed 10 bases at V and 2 bases at J, with 12 bases between. The CDR3 extends over 12 amino acids. In DNA, the CDR3 is TGTGCCACCTCCGGGACCACCTACGAGCAGTACTTC. This codes for CATSGTTYEQYF.

The CDR3 is CSFSSGAYNEQFF. CDR3 sequence (DNA): TGCAGCTTCTCTAGCGGAGCGTACAATGAGCAGTTCTTC. V gene TRBV29-1 combines with J gene TRBJ2-1; 7 bases are shared with TRBD2. The CDR3 runs 13 residues. Germline values: CDR1 SQVTM, CDR2 ANQGSEA. After removal of 8 bases from V and 4 bases from J, the junction contained 8 bases not matched to a gene.

The genes are TRBV6-1 and TRBJ1-1, with TRBD1 as a possible D gene (6 bases). Germline CDR1 is MNHNS and CDR2 is SASEGT. CDR3 size: 15 residues. V was trimmed by 6 bases and J by 0 bases, leaving 14 bases between them. The CDR3 sequence: CASSIRGRMNTEAFF. The DNA for the CDR3 is TGTGCCAGCAGCATCAGGGGCCGGATGAACACTGAAGCTTTCTTT.

This clonotype was seen more than once but under ten times. This chain uses TRBV29-1 with TRBJ1-2; D perhaps matches TRBD1 (5 bases). This CDR3 spans 14 amino acids. The V end lost 4 bases, the J end lost 3 bases, and 15 bases lay between the germline ends. CDR1 is SQVTM, CDR2 ANQGSEA, per germline. CDR3 protein: CSVGIGTQDYGYTF. In DNA form, the CDR3 reads TGCAGCGTTGGGATCGGGACCCAGGACTATGGCTACACCTTC.

This clonotype was detected a few times. V is TRBV5-1 and J is TRBJ2-7; D might be TRBD1 (5 bases). V dropped 0 bases and J dropped 5 bases, with 12 bases sitting between them. CDR1 is SGHRS, CDR2 YFSETQ, per germline. The CDR3 covers 14 residues. The CDR3 coding sequence is TGCGCCAGCAGCTTGGGACAGTCTACCCACGAGCAGTACTTC. Its protein is CASSLGQSTHEQYF.

This chain connects TRBV27 to TRBJ2-1; 13 nucleotides align to TRBD2. From germline, CDR1 is MNHEY and CDR2 SMNVEV (reference sequence). This CDR3 has 15 amino acids. V lost 8 bases to trimming and J lost 7 bases; unmatched junction nucleotides: 8. CDR3 DNA sequence: TGTGCCAGCCAACCACTAGCGGGGGGGAAAAATGAGCAGTTCTTC. Translating it yields CASQPLAGGKNEQFF.

This clonotype appeared a few times. The chain uses TRBV5-1 and TRBJ2-5; no clear D. The CDR3 extends over 13 amino acids. Germline V gene sequence: CDR1 SGHRS, CDR2 YFSETQ. Trimming left V 5 bases short and J 2 bases short, with 10 bases between. CDR3 bases: TGCGCCAGCAGATTGAGTCCTCAAGAGACCCAGTACTTC. Protein sequence: CASRLSPQETQYF.

The gene calls are TRBV24-1 and TRBJ1-5; the D is unclear. The CDR3 is made up of 14 amino acids. From germline, CDR1 is KGHDR and CDR2 SFDVKD. V dropped 9 bases and J dropped 6 bases, with 17 bases sitting between them. CDR3 region: CATPRRGPTQPQHF. In nucleotides, the CDR3 is TGTGCCACCCCGAGGCGAGGCCCGACTCAGCCCCAGCATTTT.

The rearrangement links TRBV11-2 to TRBJ2-7; D gene unclear. Germline V CDR1 and CDR2: SGHAT, FQNNGV. V dropped 4 bases and J dropped 1 base, with 8 bases sitting between them. The CDR3 is made up of 13 amino acids. Here the CDR3 reads CASSSLTSYEQYF. The CDR3 DNA reads as TGTGCCAGCAGCTCACTGACTTCCTACGAGCAGTACTTC.

This clonotype has only a few counts. The V call is TRBV20-1, the J call TRBJ2-5; tentative D call: TRBD2 (5 bases). This CDR3 is built from 14 residues. Germline V lookup: CDR1 DFQATT, CDR2 SNEGSKA (reference sequence). The V end was cut by 6 bases, the J end by 6 bases, with 20 bases between. The CDR3 bases are TGCAGTGCCTCCCCGGGGTTAGGGATCAAGACCCAGTACTTC. Translating it yields CSASPGLGIKTQYF.

This clonotype has a count of ten or more. This sequence joins TRBV6-2 or TRBV6-3 and TRBJ1-1; TRBD1 might be the D (6 bases). The CDR3 runs to 17 residues. Between the trimmed V and J ends, which lost 2 bases and 0 bases, there was a span of 16 bases. In germline, CDR1 is MNHEY, CDR2 SVGEGT. CDR3 sequence reads: CASSYDITGLMNTEAFF. The CDR3, as DNA: TGTGCCAGCAGTTACGATATCACAGGGCTCATGAACACTGAAGCTTTCTTT.

V gene TRBV12-3 or TRBV12-4 combines with J gene TRBJ1-4; TRBD1 matches 7 bases. This CDR3 has 14 residues. V lost 6 bases and J lost 2; bases outside the gene matches: 3. The DNA of the CDR3 is TGTGCCAGCAGAACAGGGGTCACTAATGAAAAACTGTTTTTT. This gives the protein CASRTGVTNEKLFF.

Points on this clonotype: The junction and the germline gene differ at one end; a read error may be behind it. This rearrangement joins TRBV7-7 to TRBJ2-5, with 11 bases fitting TRBD2. The CDR3 has 15 residues. From germline, CDR1 is SSHAT and CDR2 FNYEAQ (reference sequence). The CDR3 DNA follows: TGTGCTAGCAGATTCGGGACTAGCGGACAAGAGACCCAGTACTTC. It specifies CASRFGTSGQETQYF.

V is TRBV12-3 or TRBV12-4 and J is TRBJ2-1; 12 positions agree with TRBD2. The CDR3 runs to 15 residues. The ends lost 5 bases at V and 8 bases at J; junction bases unmatched: 7. CDR3 protein: CASSPRLAGVDEQFF. The CDR3 DNA is TGTGCCAGCAGTCCACGACTAGCGGGAGTGGATGAGCAGTTCTTC.

This clonotype appeared a few times. This rearrangement joins TRBV15 to TRBJ1-4, with no clear D. The CDR3 is 14 amino acids. Germline CDR1 LNHNV, CDR2 YYDKDF (reference sequence). Trimming took off 0 bases at V and 5 bases at J, with 7 bases between the two ends. Here the CDR3 reads CATSRDRNNEKLFF. DNA of the CDR3: TGTGCCACCAGCAGAGACAGAAACAATGAAAAACTGTTTTTT.

The genes are TRBV2 and TRBJ2-3, with D uncertain. The V end lost 1 base, the J end lost 2 bases, and 7 bases lay between the germline ends. Germline V CDR1 and CDR2: SNHLY, FYNNEI. This CDR3 contains 14 residues. CDR3 sequence (DNA): TGTGCCAGCAGTGAAGGGGCACCCACAGATACGCAGTATTTT. This codes for CASSEGAPTDTQYF.

The J gene is TRBJ1-4, the V gene TRBV7-2, with 7 bases matching TRBD1. Losses at the gene ends were 7 bases for V and 1 base for J; bases not matched to a gene: 6. The germline CDR1 and CDR2 sequences are SGHTA and FQGNSA. This CDR3 region has 15 residues. The CDR3 is CASTNRGVTNEKLFF. CDR3 in DNA: TGTGCCAGCACCAACAGGGGCGTAACTAATGAAAAACTGTTTTTT.

J is TRBJ2-7 and V is TRBV10-3; 7 bases map to TRBD1. The CDR3 has 12 residues. J gave up 3 bases and V 6 bases, and 2 bases lay outside the gene matches. Germline lookup yields CDR1 ENHRY and CDR2 SYGVKD. CDR3: CAISRGIYEQYF. In nucleotides, the CDR3 is TGTGCCATCAGCAGGGGGATCTACGAGCAGTACTTC.

This clonotype has a count of ten or more. V is TRBV18 and J is TRBJ1-5; D is uncertain. The CDR3 has 18 amino acids. Germline loops: CDR1 KGHSH, CDR2 LQKENI. The V gene lost 5 bases and the J gene lost 2 bases, with 22 bases spanning the gap. For the CDR3, the DNA is TGTGCCAGCTCATCGAGAGGGTTGCAGGACCGTGGCAATCAGCCCCAGCATTTT. Its translation: CASSSRGLQDRGNQPQHF. The complete variable domain, with remaining parts taken from reference TRBV18 and TRBJ1-5, reads NAGVMQNPRHLVRRRGQEARLRCSPMKGHSHVYWYRQLPEEGLKFMVYLQKENIIDESGMPKERFSAEFPKEGPSILRIQQVVRGDSAAYFCASSSRGLQDRGNQPQHFGDGTRLSIL.

V usage is TRBV20-1 and J usage is TRBJ1-6; D not resolved. The germline V and J ends were trimmed by 6 bases and 5 bases, with 5 bases remaining between them. CDR1 and CDR2 (germline): DFQATT, SNEGSKA (reference sequence). The CDR3 totals 11 residues. The chain's CDR3 is CSAANNSPLHF. CDR3 sequence (DNA): TGCAGTGCGGCGAATAATTCACCCCTCCACTTT.

This clonotype was found a few times. This chain connects TRBV12-3 or TRBV12-4 to TRBJ2-5, with 7 bases aligning to TRBD1. The length of the CDR3 is 15 residues. With 2 bases clipped from V and 2 bases from J, the junction kept 5 bases outside the gene matches. CDR3 amino acids: CASSLRQGGQETQYF. CDR3 coding DNA: TGTGCCAGCAGTTTAAGACAGGGCGGTCAAGAGACCCAGTACTTC.

V and J are TRBV5-1 and TRBJ2-3; tentative D call: TRBD2 (5 bases). V was trimmed by 0 bases and J by 11 bases, leaving 10 bases between them. CDR1 is SGHRS, CDR2 YFSETQ, per germline. The CDR3 spans 12 residues. CDR3 region: CASSLVGSGQYF. The CDR3 DNA reads as TGCGCCAGCAGCTTGGTTGGGAGCGGGCAGTATTTT.

This clonotype was counted between two and nine times. The chain recombines TRBV7-6 with TRBJ2-5, with 12 bases that match TRBD1. The CDR3 consists of 16 residues. V shed 7 bases, J shed 5 bases, and the junction held 11 bases outside the gene matches. The V gene's germline CDR1 is SGHVS and CDR2 FNYEAQ. This chain's CDR3 is CASNHQGGTGGETQYF. The CDR3 nucleotides read TGTGCCAGCAACCACCAAGGGGGGACAGGGGGCGAGACCCAGTACTTC.

Many counts were recorded for this clonotype. This chain joins TRBV11-2 and TRBJ2-7, with D unresolved. Germline V CDR1 and CDR2: SGHAT, FQNNGV. The germline V and J ends were trimmed by 1 base and 3 bases, with 10 bases remaining between them. The CDR3 is made up of 14 amino acids. The CDR3 nucleotides are TGTGCCAGCAGCTTAGTCGGGCAGAGCTACGAGCAGTACTTC. Translated: CASSLVGQSYEQYF.

This clonotype was counted at least ten times. This chain uses TRBV7-6 with TRBJ2-3; 12 nucleotides line up with TRBD2. In germline, CDR1 is SGHVS, CDR2 FNYEAQ. CDR3 length equals 17 residues. V was pared by 4 bases and J by 8 bases, with 13 bases of the junction left unmatched. Written as DNA, the CDR3 is TGTGCCAGCAGCTCTTGGACTAGCGGGAACCAGGGGGTTACGCAGTATTTT. Protein sequence: CASSSWTSGNQGVTQYF.

The chain recombines TRBV20-1 with TRBJ2-1; TRBD2 agrees at 11 bases. V was pared by 5 bases and J by 1 base, with 7 bases of the junction left unmatched. Germline CDR1 is DFQATT and CDR2 is SNEGSKA (reference sequence). There are 16 residues in the CDR3. This CDR3 reads CSASVTSGKSYNEQFF. In DNA form, the CDR3 reads TGCAGTGCTTCTGTGACTAGCGGGAAGTCCTACAATGAGCAGTTCTTC.

The V and J genes are TRBV12-3 or TRBV12-4 and TRBJ2-2; D may be TRBD1 (6 bases). V was trimmed by 6 bases and J by 7 bases, leaving 6 bases between them. The CDR3 sequence is 11 residues long. Here the CDR3 reads CASRQGGELFF. The CDR3 bases are TGTGCCAGCAGACAGGGCGGGGAGCTGTTTTTT.

The rearrangement joins TRBV20-1 to TRBJ1-2, with D perhaps TRBD1 (5 bases). Germline V lookup: CDR1 DFQATT, CDR2 SNEGSKA (reference sequence). The CDR3 runs to 12 residues. Trimming removed 3 bases at V and 6 bases at J, with 11 bases between. The CDR3 spells CSASRQYDGYTF. As DNA, the CDR3 is TGCAGTGCTAGCCGACAGTATGATGGCTACACCTTC.

The chain has TRBV5-1 and TRBJ2-2; no reliable D call. V was shortened by 4 bases and J by 0 bases, with 10 bases between the two germline ends. The length of the CDR3 is 15 residues. Germline V gene lookup returns CDR1 SGHRS and CDR2 YFSETQ. This CDR3 is CASSRPNANTGELFF. CDR3 coding DNA: TGCGCCAGCAGCCGGCCGAATGCGAACACCGGGGAGCTGTTTTTT.

There are many counts of this clonotype. The chain carries TRBV12-3 or TRBV12-4 and TRBJ1-3; tentatively, D is TRBD1 (5 bases). CDR3 length: 15 residues. V was trimmed by 3 bases and J by 2 bases, leaving 11 bases between them. The CDR3 region has the DNA TGTGCCAGCAGTTTGGGGGGACTTACTGGAAACACCATATATTTT. Its translation: CASSLGGLTGNTIYF.